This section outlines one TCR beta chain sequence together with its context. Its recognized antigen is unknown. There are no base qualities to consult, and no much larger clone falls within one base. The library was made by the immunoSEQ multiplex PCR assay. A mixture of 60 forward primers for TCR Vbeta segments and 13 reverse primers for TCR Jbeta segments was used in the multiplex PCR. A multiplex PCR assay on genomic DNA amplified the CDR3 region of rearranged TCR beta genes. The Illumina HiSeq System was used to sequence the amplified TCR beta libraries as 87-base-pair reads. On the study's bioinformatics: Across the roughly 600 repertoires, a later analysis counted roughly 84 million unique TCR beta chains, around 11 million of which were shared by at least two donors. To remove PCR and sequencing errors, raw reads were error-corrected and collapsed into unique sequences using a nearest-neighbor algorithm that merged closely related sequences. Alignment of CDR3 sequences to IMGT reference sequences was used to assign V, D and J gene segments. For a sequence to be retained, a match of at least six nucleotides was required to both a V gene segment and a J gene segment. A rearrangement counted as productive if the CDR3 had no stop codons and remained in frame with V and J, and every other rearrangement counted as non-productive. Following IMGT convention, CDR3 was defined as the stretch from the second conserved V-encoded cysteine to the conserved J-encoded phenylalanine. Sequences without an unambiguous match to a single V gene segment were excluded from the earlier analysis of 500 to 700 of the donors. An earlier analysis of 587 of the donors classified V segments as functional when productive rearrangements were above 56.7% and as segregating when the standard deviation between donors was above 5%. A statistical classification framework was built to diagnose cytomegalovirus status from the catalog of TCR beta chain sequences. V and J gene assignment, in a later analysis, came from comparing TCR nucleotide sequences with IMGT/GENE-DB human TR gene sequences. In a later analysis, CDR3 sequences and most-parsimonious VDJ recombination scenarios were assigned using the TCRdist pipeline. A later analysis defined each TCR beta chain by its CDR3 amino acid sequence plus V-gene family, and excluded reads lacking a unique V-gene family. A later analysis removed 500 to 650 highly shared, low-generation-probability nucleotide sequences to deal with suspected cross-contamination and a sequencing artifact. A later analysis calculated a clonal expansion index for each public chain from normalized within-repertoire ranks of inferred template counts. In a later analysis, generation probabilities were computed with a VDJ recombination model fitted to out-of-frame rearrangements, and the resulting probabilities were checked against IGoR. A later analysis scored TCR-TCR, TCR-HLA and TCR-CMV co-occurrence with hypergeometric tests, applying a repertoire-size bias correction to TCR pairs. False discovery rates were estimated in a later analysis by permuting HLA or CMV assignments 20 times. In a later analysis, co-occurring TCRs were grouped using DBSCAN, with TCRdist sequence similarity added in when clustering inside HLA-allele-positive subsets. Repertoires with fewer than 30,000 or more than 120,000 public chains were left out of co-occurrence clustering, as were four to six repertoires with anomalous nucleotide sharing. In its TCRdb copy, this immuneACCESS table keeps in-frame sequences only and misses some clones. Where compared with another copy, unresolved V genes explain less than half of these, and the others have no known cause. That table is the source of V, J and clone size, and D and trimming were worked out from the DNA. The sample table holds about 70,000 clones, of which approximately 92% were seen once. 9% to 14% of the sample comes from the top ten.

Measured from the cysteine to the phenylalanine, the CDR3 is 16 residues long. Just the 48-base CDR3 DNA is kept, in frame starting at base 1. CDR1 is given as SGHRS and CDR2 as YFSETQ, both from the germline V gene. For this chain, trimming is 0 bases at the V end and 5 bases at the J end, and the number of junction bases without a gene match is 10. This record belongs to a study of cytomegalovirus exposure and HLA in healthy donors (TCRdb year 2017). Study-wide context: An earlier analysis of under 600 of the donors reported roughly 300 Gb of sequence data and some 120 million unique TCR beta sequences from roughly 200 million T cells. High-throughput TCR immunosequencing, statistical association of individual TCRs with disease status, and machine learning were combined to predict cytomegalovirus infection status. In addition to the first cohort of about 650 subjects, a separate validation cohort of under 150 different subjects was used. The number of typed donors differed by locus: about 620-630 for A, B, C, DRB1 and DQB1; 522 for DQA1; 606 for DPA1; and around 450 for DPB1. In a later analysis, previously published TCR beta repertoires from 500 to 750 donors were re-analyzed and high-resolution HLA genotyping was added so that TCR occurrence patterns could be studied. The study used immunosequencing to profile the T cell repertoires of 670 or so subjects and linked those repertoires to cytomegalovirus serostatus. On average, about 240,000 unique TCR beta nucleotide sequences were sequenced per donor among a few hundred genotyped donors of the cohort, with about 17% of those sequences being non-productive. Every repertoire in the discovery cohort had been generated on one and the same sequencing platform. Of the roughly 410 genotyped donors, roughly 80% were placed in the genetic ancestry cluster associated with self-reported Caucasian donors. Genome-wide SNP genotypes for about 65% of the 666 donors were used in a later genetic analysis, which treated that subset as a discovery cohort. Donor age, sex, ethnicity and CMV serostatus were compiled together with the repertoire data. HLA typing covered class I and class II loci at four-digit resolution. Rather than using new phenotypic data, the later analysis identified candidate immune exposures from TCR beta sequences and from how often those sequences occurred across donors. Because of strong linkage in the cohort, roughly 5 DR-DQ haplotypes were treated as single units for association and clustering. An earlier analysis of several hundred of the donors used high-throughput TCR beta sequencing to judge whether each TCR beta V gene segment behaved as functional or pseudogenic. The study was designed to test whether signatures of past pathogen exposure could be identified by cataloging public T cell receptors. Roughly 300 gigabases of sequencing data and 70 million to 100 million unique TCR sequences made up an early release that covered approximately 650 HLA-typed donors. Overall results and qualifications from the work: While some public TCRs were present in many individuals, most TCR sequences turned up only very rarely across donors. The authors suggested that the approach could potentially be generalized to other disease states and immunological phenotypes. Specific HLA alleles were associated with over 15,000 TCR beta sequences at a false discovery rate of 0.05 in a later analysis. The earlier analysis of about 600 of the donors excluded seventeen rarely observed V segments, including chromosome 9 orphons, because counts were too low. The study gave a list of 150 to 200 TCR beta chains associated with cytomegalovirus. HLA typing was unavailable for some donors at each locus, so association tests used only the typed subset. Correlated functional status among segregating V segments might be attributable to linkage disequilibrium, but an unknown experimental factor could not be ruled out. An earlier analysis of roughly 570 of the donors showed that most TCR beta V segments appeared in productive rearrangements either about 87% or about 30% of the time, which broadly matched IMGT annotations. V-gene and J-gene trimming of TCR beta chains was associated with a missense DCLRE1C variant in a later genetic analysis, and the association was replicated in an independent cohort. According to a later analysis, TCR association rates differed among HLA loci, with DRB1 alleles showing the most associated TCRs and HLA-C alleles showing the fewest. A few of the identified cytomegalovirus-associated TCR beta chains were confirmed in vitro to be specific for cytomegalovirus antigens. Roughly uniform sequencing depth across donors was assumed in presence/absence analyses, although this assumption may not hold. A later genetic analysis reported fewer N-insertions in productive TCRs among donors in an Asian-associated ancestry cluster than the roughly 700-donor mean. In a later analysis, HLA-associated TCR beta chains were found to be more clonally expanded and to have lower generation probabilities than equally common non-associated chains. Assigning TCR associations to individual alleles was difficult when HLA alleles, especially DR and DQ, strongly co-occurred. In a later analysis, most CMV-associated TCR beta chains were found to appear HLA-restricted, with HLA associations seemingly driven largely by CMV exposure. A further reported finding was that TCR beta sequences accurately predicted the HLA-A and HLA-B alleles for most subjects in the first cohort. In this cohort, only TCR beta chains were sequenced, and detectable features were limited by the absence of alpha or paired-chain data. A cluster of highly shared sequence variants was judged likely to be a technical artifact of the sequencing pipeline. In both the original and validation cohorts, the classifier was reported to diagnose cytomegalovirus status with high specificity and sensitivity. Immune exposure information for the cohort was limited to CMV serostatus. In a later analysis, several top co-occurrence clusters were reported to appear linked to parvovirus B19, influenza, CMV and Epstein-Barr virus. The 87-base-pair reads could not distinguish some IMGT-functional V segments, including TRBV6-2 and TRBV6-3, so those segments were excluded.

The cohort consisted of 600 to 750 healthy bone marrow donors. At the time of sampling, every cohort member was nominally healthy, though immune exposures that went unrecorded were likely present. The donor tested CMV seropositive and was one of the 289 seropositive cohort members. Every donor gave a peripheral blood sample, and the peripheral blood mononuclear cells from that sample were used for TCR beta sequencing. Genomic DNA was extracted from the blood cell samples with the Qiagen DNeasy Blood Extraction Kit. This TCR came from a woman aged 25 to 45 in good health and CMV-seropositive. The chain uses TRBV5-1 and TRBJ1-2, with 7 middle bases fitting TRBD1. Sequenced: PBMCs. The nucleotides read TGCGCCAGCAGCTTGGAGGCGACAGGGTCCCTTTATGGCTACACCTTC. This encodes CASSLEATGSLYGYTF. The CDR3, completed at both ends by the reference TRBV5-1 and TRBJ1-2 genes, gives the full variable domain KAGVTQTPRYLIKTRGQQVTLSCSPISGHRSVSWYQQTPGQGLQFLFEYFSETQRNKGNFPGRFSGRQFSNSRSEMNVSTLELGDSALYLCASSLEATGSLYGYTFGSGTRLTVV.